The sequence of this TCR beta chain was determined in a study of multiple sclerosis patients with progressive multifocal leukoencephalopathy. Comment on this clone: The antigen is unknown.

This CDR3 is built from 14 residues. Germline lookup yields CDR1 SGHTA and CDR2 FQGNSA. V was clipped by 6 bases and J by 7 bases, with 19 bases between them. Profiled with immunoSEQ multiplex PCR; TCRdb holds only in-frame clones, not every one. The repertoire holds approximately 27,000 clones, with around 85% as singletons. Study results and limitations: Less diverse TRB repertoires were suggested in most PML patients.

This sample's time point: time of PML onset. JC virus DNA in cerebrospinal fluid confirmed the PML diagnosis. This specimen was PBMCs, taken from a patient treated with natalizumab. This chain connects TRBV7-2 to TRBJ2-7; D is undetermined. This TCR was recovered from a woman aged 25 to 39 with progressive multifocal leukoencephalopathy. For the CDR3, the DNA is TGTGCCAGCAGAGATCACTATCCGGGTGGGGAGCAGTACTTC. Amino acids: CASRDHYPGGEQYF.